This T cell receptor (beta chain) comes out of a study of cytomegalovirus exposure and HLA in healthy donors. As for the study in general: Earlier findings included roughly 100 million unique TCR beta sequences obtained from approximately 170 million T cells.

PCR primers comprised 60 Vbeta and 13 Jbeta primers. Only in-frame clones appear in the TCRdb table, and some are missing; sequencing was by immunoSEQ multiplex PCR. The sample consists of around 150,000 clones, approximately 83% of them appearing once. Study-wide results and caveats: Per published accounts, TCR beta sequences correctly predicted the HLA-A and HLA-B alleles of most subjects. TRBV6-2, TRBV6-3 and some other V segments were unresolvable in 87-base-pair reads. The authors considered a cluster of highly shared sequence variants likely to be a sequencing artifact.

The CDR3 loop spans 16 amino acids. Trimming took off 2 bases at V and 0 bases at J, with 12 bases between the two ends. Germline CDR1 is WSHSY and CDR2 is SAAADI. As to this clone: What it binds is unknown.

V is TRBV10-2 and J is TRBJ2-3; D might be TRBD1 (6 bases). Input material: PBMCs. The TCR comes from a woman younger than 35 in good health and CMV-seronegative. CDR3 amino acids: CASSEDRPTSTDTQYF. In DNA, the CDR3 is TGCGCCAGCAGTGAGGACAGGCCGACTAGCACAGATACGCAGTATTTT.